This TCR beta chain comes out of a study of early T cells in non-severe SARS-CoV-2 infection. TCRdb redid the calling of the 5' RACE reads with MiXCR, one entry per CDR3 protein. In the table there are tens of thousands of distinct CDR3 sequences, under 15% of which are singletons. The CDR3 sequence is 14 residues long. The V end lost 7 bases, the J end lost 1 base, and 11 bases lay between the germline ends. This clonotype appeared many times. V and J are TRBV12-3 or TRBV12-4 and TRBJ1-5, with a tentative D call TRBD1 (5 bases). The sequenced sample consisted of whole blood. This TCR derives from an adult who was a healthcare worker with PCR-confirmed SARS-CoV-2 infection or an uninfected control (not recorded which). The CDR3 spells CASNDRPSNQPQHF. The DNA of the CDR3 is TGTGCCAGCAATGACAGACCGAGCAATCAGCCCCAGCATTTT.